Listed below are T cell receptor beta chains from one sample, sequenced in a study of cytomegalovirus exposure and HLA in healthy donors. The repertoire was sequenced with immunoSEQ multiplex PCR; TCRdb's copy has only in-frame clones and lacks some. The data hold over 70,000 clones, with roughly 80% observed a single time. The sample taken for sequencing was PBMCs. The receptor source for this set is a male donor in good health and CMV-seronegative. CDR3s include the opening cysteine and the closing phenylalanine or tryptophan. The order of the fields is clone size, D gene, V gene, J gene, CDR3 DNA, CDR3 protein. A D gene is named only where the DNA matches it firmly. Where a row states a size, it is once, few, many or the class of an expanded clone; other rows omit it.

clone size: .; D gene: .; V gene: TRBV6-5; J gene: TRBJ1-5; CDR3 DNA: TGTGCCAGCAGACAACAGGGAAATAGCAATCAGCCCCAGCATTTT; CDR3 protein: CASRQQGNSNQPQHF
clone size: .; D gene: TRBD2; V gene: TRBV11-2; J gene: TRBJ2-1; CDR3 DNA: TGTGCCAGCACCCTGGGGACTAGCGGGAGTGGTGAGCAGTTCTTC; CDR3 protein: CASTLGTSGSGEQFF
clone size: .; D gene: TRBD2; V gene: TRBV5-8; J gene: TRBJ2-1; CDR3 DNA: TGTGCCAGCAGCTTGTTTACTAGCGGGATCAGTGAGCAGTTCTTC; CDR3 protein: CASSLFTSGISEQFF
clone size: .; D gene: .; V gene: TRBV18; J gene: TRBJ1-3; CDR3 DNA: TGTGCCAGCTCAGCCGGCAGGGATGGAAACACCATATATTTT; CDR3 protein: CASSAGRDGNTIYF
clone size: once; D gene: TRBD1; V gene: TRBV30; J gene: TRBJ1-2; CDR3 DNA: TGTGCCTGGAGAAGACAGGGGGCGGTTAACTATGGCTACACCTTC; CDR3 protein: CAWRRQGAVNYGYTF
clone size: once; D gene: .; V gene: TRBV28; J gene: TRBJ1-5; CDR3 DNA: TGTGCCAGCAGTTTAAATACAGGGCCGCCCCAGCATTTT; CDR3 protein: CASSLNTGPPQHF
clone size: once; D gene: .; V gene: TRBV7-2; J gene: TRBJ2-2; CDR3 DNA: TGTGCCAGCAGCTTGGGGGCACCCAGGGGTGGCGGGGAGCTGTTTTTT; CDR3 protein: CASSLGAPRGGGELFF
clone size: .; D gene: .; V gene: TRBV7-6; J gene: TRBJ2-2; CDR3 DNA: TGTGCCAGCAGGGTCCCAGGGAACACCGGGGAGCTGTTTTTT; CDR3 protein: CASRVPGNTGELFF
clone size: .; D gene: TRBD2; V gene: TRBV7-7; J gene: TRBJ2-1; CDR3 DNA: TGTGCCAGCAGCGGAAGCGGGGGCCATGAGCAGTTCTTC; CDR3 protein: CASSGSGGHEQFF
clone size: .; D gene: TRBD1; V gene: TRBV18; J gene: TRBJ2-7; CDR3 DNA: TGTGCCAGCTCACCAACCGGGACAGGGGGCACGGGCGAGCAGTACTTC; CDR3 protein: CASSPTGTGGTGEQYF
clone size: .; D gene: .; V gene: TRBV18; J gene: TRBJ1-4; CDR3 DNA: TGTGCCAGCTCCCAAACGACAGTTGGTAATGAAAAACTGTTTTTT; CDR3 protein: CASSQTTVGNEKLFF